The rows below give T cell receptor beta chains drawn from one sample of a study of chemoradiotherapy in HPV16-positive cancers. Sequencing used immunoSEQ multiplex PCR; TCRdb keeps in-frame clones, though not all of them. The sample yields 15,000 or so clones, more than 75% seen once. Sampling was conducted from a patient who underwent chemoradiotherapy. The receptors were gathered from a human donor with HPV-associated anogenital cancer. The CDR3 runs from the conserved cysteine through the conserved F or W. D genes are given only for firm matches. Only part of the rows carry a size: once, few, many, or a class if the clone is expanded.

j_call	d_call	v_call	clone_size	cdr3_length	cdr3_aa	cdr3_nt
TRBJ2-1	TRBD2	TRBV5-1	.	16	CASSGWTSGGAGEQFF	TGCGCCAGCAGCGGGTGGACTAGCGGGGGGGCCGGTGAGCAGTTCTTC
TRBJ1-5	.	TRBV6-1	.	13	CASLRDRWQPQHF	TGTGCCAGCTTGAGAGACCGTTGGCAGCCCCAGCATTTT
TRBJ1-6	.	TRBV27	.	18	CASSLSRVISSYNSPLHF	TGTGCCAGCAGTTTATCACGGGTCATAAGCTCCTATAATTCACCCCTCCACTTT
TRBJ1-2	.	TRBV2	once	14	CASSGEGGFYGYTF	TGTGCCAGCAGTGGGGAGGGGGGCTTCTATGGCTACACCTTC
TRBJ1-2	.	TRBV7-8	.	12	CASSPGSRGYTF	TGTGCCAGCAGCCCTGGTTCCCGTGGCTACACCTTC
TRBJ2-5	TRBD2	TRBV7-3	.	17	CASSLTGGGSYQETQYF	TGTGCCAGCAGCTTAACCGGCGGGGGGTCTTATCAAGAGACCCAGTACTTC
TRBJ1-2	.	TRBV5-4	.	13	CASSLEALYGYTF	TGTGCCAGCAGCTTGGAGGCGTTATATGGCTACACCTTC
TRBJ1-2	.	TRBV5-1	few	14	CASSLGGLGQGYTF	TGCGCCAGCAGCTTGGGTGGTCTGGGCCAAGGCTACACCTTC
TRBJ2-1	.	TRBV7-2	.	15	CASSLGWGEYNEQFF	TGTGCCAGCAGCTTAGGGTGGGGCGAGTACAATGAGCAGTTCTTC
TRBJ2-1	.	TRBV19	once	15	CASSIEGVSNNEQFF	TGTGCCAGTAGTATTGAAGGGGTGAGCAACAATGAGCAGTTCTTC
TRBJ2-7	.	TRBV6-6	.	14	CASSYSIAEAEQYF	TGTGCCAGCAGTTACTCGATAGCGGAAGCTGAGCAGTACTTC
TRBJ2-7	TRBD1	TRBV2	.	12	CASKGQGYEQYF	TGTGCCAGCAAAGGACAGGGCTACGAGCAGTACTTC
TRBJ1-2	.	TRBV4-2	.	14	CASSQDLSVAAKTF	TGTGCCAGCAGCCAAGATCTGTCGGTGGCAGCCAAGACCTTC
TRBJ2-7	TRBD2	TRBV5-4	.	15	CASSNIAGATYEQYF	TGTGCCAGCAGCAACATAGCGGGGGCAACCTACGAGCAGTACTTC
TRBJ2-7	.	TRBV5-5	few	14	CASSTTGSSYEQYF	TGTGCCAGCAGCACGACTGGGAGCTCCTACGAGCAGTACTTC
TRBJ2-3	TRBD1	TRBV4-1	.	17	CASSLGRQGANTDTQYF	TGCGCCAGCAGCCTGGGCAGGCAGGGGGCTAACACAGATACGCAGTATTTT
TRBJ2-1	TRBD1	TRBV5-6	.	15	CASSLKQGTYNEQFF	TGTGCCAGCAGCTTGAAACAGGGGACCTACAATGAGCAGTTCTTC
TRBJ2-1	.	TRBV9	.	13	CASSGTTYNEQFF	TGTGCCAGCAGCGGGACTACCTACAATGAGCAGTTCTTC
TRBJ1-2	TRBD1	TRBV7-9	few	16	CASSAGTGTSLGGYTF	TGTGCCAGCAGCGCCGGGACAGGGACCTCCCTCGGGGGCTACACCTTC
TRBJ2-5	TRBD1	TRBV15	.	17	CATSMRGQGSFQETQYF	TGTGCCACCAGCATGAGGGGACAGGGGTCATTCCAAGAGACCCAGTACTTC
TRBJ1-2	TRBD1	TRBV28	.	13	CASSFSQGAGYTF	TGTGCCAGCAGTTTCTCCCAGGGGGCGGGCTACACCTTC
TRBJ1-5	TRBD1	TRBV30	.	16	CAWSVGGTGKGQPQHF	TGTGCCTGGAGTGTAGGGGGGACAGGGAAAGGTCAGCCCCAGCATTTT
TRBJ2-3	TRBD2	TRBV10-3	.	13	CAIKAGGPDTQYF	TGTGCCATCAAAGCGGGGGGGCCAGATACGCAGTATTTT
TRBJ2-2	.	TRBV18	.	14	CASSPGTNTGELFF	TGTGCCAGCTCACCGGGGACAAACACCGGGGAGCTGTTTTTT
TRBJ2-7	TRBD2	TRBV19	.	16	CASSIGTSDFRYEQYF	TGTGCCAGTAGTATCGGGACTAGCGATTTCAGATACGAGCAGTACTTC
TRBJ1-2	.	TRBV4-3	few	12	CASREGNYGYTF	TGCGCCAGCAGAGAGGGGAACTATGGCTACACCTTC
TRBJ2-5	TRBD2	TRBV5-1	once	16	CASSLAGGLALETQYF	TGCGCCAGCAGCTTGGCTGGGGGACTAGCGCTAGAGACCCAGTACTTC
TRBJ2-7	TRBD2	TRBV4-1	.	15	CASSQRLAGIYEQYF	TGCGCCAGCAGCCAACGACTAGCGGGGATCTACGAGCAGTACTTC
TRBJ2-7	.	TRBV7-3	.	15	CASSPRGGGNYEQYF	TGTGCCAGCAGCCCCCGAGGAGGGGGGAACTACGAGCAGTACTTC
TRBJ1-2	.	TRBV7-9	.	14	CASSPRGMDNGYTF	TGTGCCAGCAGCCCCCGGGGCATGGACAATGGCTACACCTTC
TRBJ1-6	.	TRBV4-1	.	12	CASSQGISPLHF	TGCGCCAGCAGCCAAGGTATATCACCCCTCCACTTT
TRBJ2-2	.	TRBV6-1	.	11	CASTFGGELFF	TGTGCCAGCACCTTCGGGGGGGAGCTGTTTTTT
TRBJ2-7	.	TRBV18	.	15	CASSQEQGLSYEQYF	TGTGCCAGCTCACAAGAACAGGGACTCTCCTACGAGCAGTACTTC
TRBJ1-6	.	TRBV6-4	few	11	CATFDYSPLHF	TGTGCCACCTTCGACTACTCACCCCTCCACTTT
TRBJ2-7	.	TRBV29-1	.	15	CSVGAGNEGPYEQYF	TGCAGCGTGGGGGCAGGGAACGAGGGCCCCTACGAGCAGTACTTC
TRBJ2-1	TRBD2	TRBV11-1	few	16	CASSSGTSGALNEQFF	TGTGCCAGCAGCTCGGGGACTAGCGGGGCCCTCAATGAGCAGTTCTTC
TRBJ1-2	TRBD1	TRBV28	.	14	CASSRGQGRGGYTF	TGTGCCAGCAGTCGGGGACAGGGAAGGGGTGGCTACACCTTC
TRBJ2-7	.	TRBV6-5	.	15	CASSRDTGSSYEQYF	TGTGCCAGCAGTCGTGATACAGGGAGCTCCTACGAGCAGTACTTC
TRBJ2-7	.	TRBV5-4	.	13	CASSLIGDNEQYF	TGTGCCAGCAGCTTAATCGGGGACAACGAGCAGTACTTC
TRBJ1-1	.	TRBV6-5	.	13	CASSQTDTTEAFF	TGTGCCAGCAGCCAGACAGACACCACTGAAGCTTTCTTT
TRBJ2-2	.	TRBV9	.	14	CASSVGPPAGELFF	TGTGCCAGCAGCGTAGGGCCCCCGGCCGGGGAGCTGTTTTTT
TRBJ1-5	.	TRBV5-8	.	14	CASQGHLSNQPQHF	TGTGCCAGCCAAGGACATCTGAGCAATCAGCCCCAGCATTTT
TRBJ2-3	TRBD2	TRBV4-1	.	18	CASSQGPDLAGSTDTQYF	TGCGCCAGCAGCCAAGGGCCTGATCTAGCGGGGAGCACAGATACGCAGTATTTT
TRBJ2-7	.	TRBV7-3	.	13	CASSSYGPDEQYF	TGTGCCAGCAGCTCCTATGGACCCGACGAGCAGTACTTC
TRBJ1-6	.	TRBV6-5	.	13	CASARVRDSPLHF	TGTGCCAGCGCTAGGGTACGGGATTCACCCCTCCACTTT
TRBJ1-2	.	TRBV5-4	.	14	CASSFRQGGYGYTF	TGTGCCAGCAGCTTTCGGCAGGGTGGCTATGGCTACACCTTC
TRBJ2-7	.	TRBV5-4	.	14	CASSTGLFPYEQYF	TGTGCCAGCAGCACCGGACTATTCCCCTACGAGCAGTACTTC
TRBJ1-1	.	TRBV6-1	.	11	CASSPGTKAFF	TGTGCCAGCAGCCCCGGGACAAAAGCTTTCTTT
TRBJ1-6	TRBD1	TRBV4-3	.	16	CASSQRDRAYNSPLHF	TGCGCCAGCAGCCAAAGAGACAGGGCCTATAATTCACCCCTCCACTTT
TRBJ2-7	TRBD1	TRBV5-1	.	14	CASSLGTGTYEQYF	TGCGCCAGCAGCTTGGGGACAGGGACCTACGAGCAGTACTTC
TRBJ2-7	TRBD2	TRBV7-9	.	15	CASSLDGTRAYEQYF	TGTGCCAGCAGCTTAGATGGGACTAGGGCCTACGAGCAGTACTTC